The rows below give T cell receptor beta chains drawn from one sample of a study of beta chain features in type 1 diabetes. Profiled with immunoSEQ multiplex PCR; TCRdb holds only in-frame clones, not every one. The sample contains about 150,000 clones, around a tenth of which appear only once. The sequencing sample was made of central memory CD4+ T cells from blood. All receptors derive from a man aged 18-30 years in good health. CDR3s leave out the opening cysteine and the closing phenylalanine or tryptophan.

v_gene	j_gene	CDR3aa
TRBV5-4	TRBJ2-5	ASSRGSQETQY
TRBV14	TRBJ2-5	ASSRRGQAETQY
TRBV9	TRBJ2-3	ASTRTSGGYTDTQY
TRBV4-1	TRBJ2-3	ASSQVRGSTDTQY
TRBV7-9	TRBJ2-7	ASSPGTVNSEQY
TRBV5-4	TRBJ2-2	ASSLQGSTGELF
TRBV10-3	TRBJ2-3	AISESGGQGDTQY
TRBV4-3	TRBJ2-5	ASSHTSGVRETQY
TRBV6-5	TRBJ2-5	ASSYFEGETQY
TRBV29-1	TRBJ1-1	SVELAVRAF
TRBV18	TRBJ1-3	ASSPGDSGNTIY
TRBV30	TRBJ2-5	AGGTSGGGVTQY
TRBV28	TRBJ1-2	ASENRGRIGGYT
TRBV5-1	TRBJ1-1	ASSFGRVNTEAF
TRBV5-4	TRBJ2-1	ASSFRGTYNEQF
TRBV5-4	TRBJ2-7	ASSPDRARDEQY
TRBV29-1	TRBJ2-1	SVKTGPNEQF
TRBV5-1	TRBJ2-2	ASSFGASVAGELF
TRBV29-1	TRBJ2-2	SVGDRGYDGELF
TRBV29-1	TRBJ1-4	SGLNEKLF
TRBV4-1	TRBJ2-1	ASSPNSWTVSSYNEQF
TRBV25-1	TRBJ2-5	ASSSPGEKTQY
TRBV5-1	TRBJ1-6	ASSLEAGGSYNSPLH
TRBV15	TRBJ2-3	ATSFDRGGPDTQY
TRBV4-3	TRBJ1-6	ASSQDYRQGRSPLH
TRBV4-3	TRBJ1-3	ASSLLVQQGAGGNTIY
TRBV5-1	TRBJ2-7	ASSLGQGLREQY
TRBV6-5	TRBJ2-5	ASGQGGRETQY
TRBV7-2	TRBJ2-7	ASSLWGVMRSYEQY
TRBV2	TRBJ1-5	ASSSGRVGSNQPQH
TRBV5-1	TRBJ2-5	ASSGLAGGSETQY
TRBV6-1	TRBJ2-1	ASSWGGDEQF
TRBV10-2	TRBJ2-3	ASSAQDTQY
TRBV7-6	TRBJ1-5	ASSPNRDQPQH
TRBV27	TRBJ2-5	ASSPRGRETQY
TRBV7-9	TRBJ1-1	ASSLQGARTEAF
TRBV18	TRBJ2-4	ASSGRGRDIQY
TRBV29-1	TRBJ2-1	SVQGSSYNEQF
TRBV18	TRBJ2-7	ASSPPSSREGEQY
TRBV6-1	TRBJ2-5	ASSDRRLAGGRRETQY
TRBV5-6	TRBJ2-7	ASRQGAGGSYEQY
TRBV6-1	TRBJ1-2	ASSEGRTGRNGYT
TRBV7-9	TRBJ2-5	ASTPWGVETQY
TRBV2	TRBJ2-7	ASSEKEGFYEQY
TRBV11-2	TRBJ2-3	ASSSQAGTDTQY
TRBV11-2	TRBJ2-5	ASSLRPQGETQY
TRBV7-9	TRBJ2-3	ASSLDGGGSDTQY
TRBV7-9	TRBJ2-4	ASSLVAGGAPNIQY
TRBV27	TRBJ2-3	ASSPAGGGTDTQY
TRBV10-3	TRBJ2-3	AISEGTHPDTQY
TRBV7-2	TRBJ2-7	ASSYIAGGDYEQY